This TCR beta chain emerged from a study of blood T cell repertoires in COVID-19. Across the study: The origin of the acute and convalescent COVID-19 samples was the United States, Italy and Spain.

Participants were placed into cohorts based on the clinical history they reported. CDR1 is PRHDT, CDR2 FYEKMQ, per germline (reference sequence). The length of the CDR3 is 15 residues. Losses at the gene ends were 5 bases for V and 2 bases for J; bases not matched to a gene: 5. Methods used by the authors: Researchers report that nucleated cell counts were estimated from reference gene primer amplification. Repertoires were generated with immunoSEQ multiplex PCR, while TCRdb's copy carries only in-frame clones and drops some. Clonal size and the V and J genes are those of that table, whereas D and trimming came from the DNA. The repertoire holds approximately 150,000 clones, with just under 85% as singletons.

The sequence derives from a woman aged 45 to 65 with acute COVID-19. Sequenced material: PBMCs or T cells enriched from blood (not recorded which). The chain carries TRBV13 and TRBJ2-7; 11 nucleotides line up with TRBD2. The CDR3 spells CASSLGTSGPYEQYF. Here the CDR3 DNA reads TGTGCCAGCAGCCTGGGGACTAGCGGACCCTACGAGCAGTACTTC.